Listed below are T cell receptor beta chains from one sample, sequenced in a study of cytomegalovirus exposure and HLA in healthy donors. The protocol was immunoSEQ multiplex PCR, while the TCRdb copy is restricted to in-frame clones and leaves out a portion. The sample has 170,000 or so clones, roughly 78% seen once. The sample was PBMCs. All receptors come from a woman aged 45-60 years in good health and CMV-seropositive. The CDR3 runs from the conserved cysteine through the conserved F or W. Fields, in order: clone size, D gene, J gene, V gene, CDR3 DNA, CDR3 protein. The D gene is left open where the match is weak. The listing skips clone size in some rows; elsewhere it reads once, few, many or a size class.

>NA|TRBD1|TRBJ1-4|TRBV6-1
TGTGCCACCAACCGGGACAGGGGAGAAAAACTGTTTTTT
CATNRDRGEKLFF
>NA|TRBD1|TRBJ1-6|TRBV5-1
TGCGCCAGCAGCTCGGGACAGGGCCTAACACCCCTCCACTTT
CASSSGQGLTPLHF
>few|NA|TRBJ2-7|TRBV9
TGTGCCAGCAGCGCCGAGGGCAGGGGCGGTTACGAGCAGTACTTC
CASSAEGRGGYEQYF
>NA|TRBD1|TRBJ1-2|TRBV27
TGTGCCAGCAGGCCCCTTCTTCAGGGGGCAAAGGTCTATGGCTACACCTTC
CASRPLLQGAKVYGYTF
>NA|NA|TRBJ1-1|TRBV18
TGTGCCAGCTCACCCATTTCCGGTACTGAAGCTTTCTTT
CASSPISGTEAFF
>NA|NA|TRBJ2-7|TRBV27
TGTGCCAGCAGTTTAGATCGGAACAGAGCCTACGAGCAGTACTTC
CASSLDRNRAYEQYF
>few|TRBD1|TRBJ2-5|TRBV5-1
TGCGCCAGCAGCTTTTCTCGCCTAGTGACAGGGGGAGGGCAAGAGACCCAGTACTTC
CASSFSRLVTGGGQETQYF
>NA|TRBD1|TRBJ1-1|TRBV27
TGTGCCAGCAGTTTCCTGGGGACAGGGGGATTGAACACTGAAGCTTTCTTT
CASSFLGTGGLNTEAFF
>NA|NA|TRBJ1-5|TRBV21-1
TGTGCCAGCATCCAAATCGGACAGGGGTACCCGACCCAGCATTTT
CASIQIGQGYPTQHF
>NA|NA|TRBJ1-1|TRBV4-2
TGTGCCAGCAGCCCCCCAAACAGTCCCATGAACACTGAAGCTTTCTTT
CASSPPNSPMNTEAFF
>NA|TRBD1|TRBJ1-6|TRBV6-1
TGTGCCAGCAGTGAAGGGGGACAGGGCTCACCCCTCCACTTT
CASSEGGQGSPLHF
>NA|TRBD1|TRBJ2-7|TRBV19
TGTGCCAGTAACCCGACAGGGGCCCACGAGCAGTACTTC
CASNPTGAHEQYF
>few|NA|TRBJ2-1|TRBV30
TGTGCCTGGAGTGTATTATCTTACAATGAGCAGTTCTTC
CAWSVLSYNEQFF
>NA|TRBD1|TRBJ1-5|TRBV4-1
TGCGCCAGCAGCCAAAACTATGACAGGGGCAATCAGCCCCAGCATTTT
CASSQNYDRGNQPQHF
>few|TRBD1|TRBJ1-4|TRBV4-1
TGCGCCAGCAGCCAGGGGGACAGGGGAAATGAAAAACTGTTTTTT
CASSQGDRGNEKLFF
>NA|NA|TRBJ2-7|TRBV7-9
TGTGCCAGCAGCACCTCAGACCGCCCGGACTACGAGCAGTACTTC
CASSTSDRPDYEQYF
>NA|NA|TRBJ2-5|TRBV5-1
TGCGCCAGCAGCTCCTCTCGGGAGCAGTACTTC
CASSSSREQYF
>NA|NA|TRBJ2-1|TRBV15
TGTGCCACCAGCAGAGATCCACTACAGGGTACTGAGCAGTTCTTC
CATSRDPLQGTEQFF
>NA|TRBD1|TRBJ2-1|TRBV7-3
TGTGCCAGCAGCGCCCAGCCCACAGGGGCGGATGAGCAGTTCTTC
CASSAQPTGADEQFF
>NA|TRBD2|TRBJ2-5|TRBV27
TGTGCCAGCACCCCCCTCGGGGGGTCGGGGACCCAGTACTTC
CASTPLGGSGTQYF
>NA|NA|TRBJ1-3|TRBV15
TGTGCCACCATGGACAGCCCATACTCTGGAAACACCATATATTTT
CATMDSPYSGNTIYF
>few|NA|TRBJ2-5|TRBV6-1
TGTGCCAGCAGTGCGCCGGGCCGGAGGGAGACCCAGTACTTC
CASSAPGRRETQYF
>NA|NA|TRBJ1-6|TRBV5-4
TGTGCCAGCAGCTTGCAGGGGTTTGCTGGTTCACCCCTCCACTTT
CASSLQGFAGSPLHF
>NA|NA|TRBJ1-6|TRBV18
TGTGCCAGCTCACTTCAAAGCGTCGGTAATAATTCACCCCTCCACTTT
CASSLQSVGNNSPLHF
>NA|NA|TRBJ1-5|TRBV19
TGTGCCAGTAGTATTGGAGGGGCGGGAGGCAATCAGCCCCAGCATTTT
CASSIGGAGGNQPQHF
>NA|TRBD2|TRBJ2-7|TRBV10-3
TGTGCCATCAGATCCCTCTTCTCGCGGGGGACGACCTACGAGCAGTACTTC
CAIRSLFSRGTTYEQYF
>NA|NA|TRBJ1-3|TRBV30
TGTGCCTGGAGACCGGACAGTCACTCTGGAAACACCATATATTTT
CAWRPDSHSGNTIYF
>NA|TRBD2|TRBJ2-3|TRBV10-3
TGTGCCATCAGGAGCGAGCGGGGGGTAACAGATACGCAGTATTTT
CAIRSERGVTDTQYF
>NA|TRBD1|TRBJ1-6|TRBV7-9
TGTGCCAGCAGCTTAGGGGACAGGGCTAATTCACCCCTCCACTTT
CASSLGDRANSPLHF
>NA|NA|TRBJ1-4|TRBV7-9
TGTGCCAGCAGCTTCAGCAGGGTGGATGAAAAACTGTTTTTT
CASSFSRVDEKLFF
>few|TRBD1|TRBJ2-7|TRBV6-5
TGTGCCAGCAGTTATGACAGGGGGAAGGGCGAGCAGTACTTC
CASSYDRGKGEQYF
>few|NA|TRBJ1-4|TRBV27
TGTGCCAGCAGTCCCGGGGGACAACTGTTTTTT
CASSPGGQLFF
>NA|NA|TRBJ2-7|TRBV27
TGTGCCAGCAGTTCCAGGGGTAGCTCCTACGAGCAGTACTTC
CASSSRGSSYEQYF
>NA|TRBD1|TRBJ2-3|TRBV5-1
TGCGCCAGCAGCTTACCGGGACAGGGAGGGTGCGCGCAGTATTTT
CASSLPGQGGCAQYF
>NA|NA|TRBJ1-5|TRBV15
TGTGCCACCAGCAGATGGCAGGGCGATCAGCCCCAGCATTTT
CATSRWQGDQPQHF
>once|NA|TRBJ2-2|TRBV6-1
TGTGCCAGCCTCGGGACTCCGAACACCGGGGAGCTGTTTTTT
CASLGTPNTGELFF
>NA|TRBD2|TRBJ2-1|TRBV4-1
TGCGCCAGCAGCCAACTAGCGGGCTCCTACAATGAGCAGTTCTTC
CASSQLAGSYNEQFF
>once|NA|TRBJ2-7|TRBV5-1
TGCGCCAGCAGCTTGAATACAGGGAATACCTACGAGCAGTACTTC
CASSLNTGNTYEQYF
>NA|NA|TRBJ1-5|TRBV4-1
TGCGCCAGCAGCCAAGATTATGGCAGGGAGGATCAGCCCCAGCATTTT
CASSQDYGREDQPQHF
>NA|NA|TRBJ2-7|TRBV9
TGTGCCAGCAGCGTTTCCGTCTCTTTCTACGAGCAGTACTTC
CASSVSVSFYEQYF
>once|NA|TRBJ1-3|TRBV28
TGTGCCAGCACTTACAGGCAACTCTCTGGAAACACCATATATTTT
CASTYRQLSGNTIYF
>NA|TRBD1|TRBJ1-2|TRBV2
TGTGCCACCCTCCCGGGACAGATCTATGGCTACACCTTC
CATLPGQIYGYTF
>NA|NA|TRBJ1-4|TRBV18
TGTGCCAGCTCACCATCGGGGTCAACTAATGAAAAACTGTTTTTT
CASSPSGSTNEKLFF
>NA|TRBD1|TRBJ2-3|TRBV6-4
TGTGCCAGCAGTGCGCCGCAGGGGGTTTTGAATGCAGATACGCAGTATTTT
CASSAPQGVLNADTQYF
>few|NA|TRBJ1-5|TRBV6-6
TGTGCCAGCAGTCACGGGGAGGCTCAGCCCCAGCATTTT
CASSHGEAQPQHF
>NA|NA|TRBJ2-2|TRBV11-1
TGTGCCAGCAGCCAAAACCCAGGGGACGGGGAGCTGTTTTTT
CASSQNPGDGELFF
>NA|TRBD2|TRBJ2-1|TRBV7-3
TGTGCCAGCAGCTCGGGACTAGCGGGGGGAAAGCAGTTCTTC
CASSSGLAGGKQFF